This record looks at one T cell receptor (beta chain) sequence and its context. This record belongs to a study of shared T cell receptors in the human thymus. The CDR3 sequence is 13 residues long. After removal of 8 bases from V and 8 bases from J, the junction contained 8 bases not matched to a gene. Germline V gives CDR1 SGHNT, CDR2 YENEEA. Data came from immunoSEQ multiplex PCR; TCRdb stores just in-frame clones and leaves some out. The table includes almost 550,000 clones, around 78% detected once. The sample also formed part of further work on human thymus T cells. Turning to that study: Congenital heart defects were the reason for the corrective surgery that the donors, healthy Finnish infants, were having. Resected material from corrective heart surgery provided the thymus tissue analysed. Repertoires sampled from thymus and blood appeared biased in V and J gene usage. As related research reported, thymic repertoires overlapped highly among unrelated individuals.

The chain has TRBV11-3 and TRBJ2-4, with 8 bases that match TRBD2. The clonotype was recovered from a boy under two years old with a congenital heart defect. Sequencing was done on a sample of thymocytes. CDR3 loop: CASGGLDRHIQYF. The DNA for the CDR3 is TGTGCCAGCGGGGGACTAGATCGTCACATTCAGTACTTC.